This T cell receptor (beta chain) was recorded in a study of cytomegalovirus exposure and HLA in healthy donors. The overall study: Genotyping of more than 300 donors showed that roughly 80% belonged to the Caucasian-associated ancestry cluster.

The PCR used 60 Vbeta and 13 Jbeta primers. TCRdb's copy holds only in-frame clones and misses some; the assay was immunoSEQ multiplex PCR. Among under 200,000 clones listed, roughly 85% were seen once. Whole-study findings and limits: The study listed some 160 cytomegalovirus-associated TCR beta chains. After further analysis at a later stage, 16,951 TCR beta sequences were associated with HLA alleles at 0.05 false discovery rate. A missense DCLRE1C variant was associated with V- and J-gene trimming of TCR beta chains in a later analysis, and an independent cohort replicated the association.

As concerns this clone: What it recognizes is unknown.

Germline assignment: CDR1 MNHEY and CDR2 SMNVEV (reference sequence). There are 19 residues in the CDR3. The J segment lost 5 bases and the V segment lost 0 bases, leaving 12 bases of the junction unmatched. This chain connects TRBV27 to TRBJ2-3; 12 positions agree with TRBD2. This clonotype originated in a woman aged 40 to 49 in good health and CMV-seronegative. Sequencing was carried out using PBMCs. For the CDR3, the DNA is TGTGCCAGCAGTTTATCCGATCTTCGACTAGCGGGAGATCTAGATACGCAGTATTTT. Amino acids: CASSLSDLRLAGDLDTQYF.